A selection of T cell receptor beta chains follows, all from one sample in a study of cytomegalovirus exposure and HLA in healthy donors. Using immunoSEQ multiplex PCR, the repertoire was profiled, and TCRdb retains in-frame clones only, with some absent. The sample yields under 400,000 clones, just over 85% seen once. The specimen sequenced was PBMCs. These receptors all come from a woman between 18 and 30 years old in good health and CMV-seronegative. Each CDR3 is given with its conserved first and last residue. The order of the fields is V gene, J gene, D gene, clone size, CDR3 protein, CDR3 DNA. The D gene is left open where the match is weak. Clone sizes are given selectively: once, few, many, or a class where the clone is expanded.

v_call: TRBV5-4; j_call: TRBJ1-6; d_call: -; clone_size: -; cdr3_aa: CASSQRGPHSYNSPLHF; cdr3_nt: TGTGCCAGCAGCCAACGAGGGCCGCACTCCTATAATTCACCCCTCCACTTT
v_call: TRBV6-1; j_call: TRBJ1-1; d_call: TRBD1; clone_size: -; cdr3_aa: CASSLPTGFTEAFF; cdr3_nt: TGTGCCAGCAGTTTACCGACAGGGTTCACTGAAGCTTTCTTT
v_call: TRBV30; j_call: TRBJ2-7; d_call: -; clone_size: -; cdr3_aa: CAWTAGGPAYEQYF; cdr3_nt: TGTGCCTGGACCGCCGGGGGACCGGCCTACGAGCAGTACTTC
v_call: TRBV2; j_call: TRBJ1-1; d_call: -; clone_size: -; cdr3_aa: CASSITGEAFF; cdr3_nt: TGTGCCAGCAGTATCACTGGTGAAGCTTTCTTT
v_call: TRBV6-6; j_call: TRBJ2-6; d_call: -; clone_size: once; cdr3_aa: CASRETGSGANVLTF; cdr3_nt: TGTGCCAGCAGAGAGACGGGGTCGGGGGCCAACGTCCTGACTTTC
v_call: TRBV28; j_call: TRBJ1-1; d_call: -; clone_size: -; cdr3_aa: CASSPQRTPNTEAFF; cdr3_nt: TGTGCCAGCAGTCCTCAGAGGACTCCGAACACTGAAGCTTTCTTT
v_call: TRBV5-1; j_call: TRBJ2-3; d_call: TRBD2; clone_size: -; cdr3_aa: CASSFPSSGGTDTQYF; cdr3_nt: TGCGCCAGCAGCTTTCCATCTAGCGGGGGGACAGATACGCAGTATTTT
v_call: TRBV7-9; j_call: TRBJ2-6; d_call: TRBD1; clone_size: -; cdr3_aa: CASSSTGVGANVLTF; cdr3_nt: TGTGCCAGCAGCTCGACAGGGGTTGGGGCCAACGTCCTGACTTTC
v_call: TRBV28; j_call: TRBJ2-2; d_call: -; clone_size: -; cdr3_aa: CASSGHPNTGELFF; cdr3_nt: TGTGCCAGCAGTGGACACCCGAACACCGGGGAGCTGTTTTTT
v_call: TRBV11-1; j_call: TRBJ2-1; d_call: TRBD2; clone_size: once; cdr3_aa: CASSSRTSGRALYNEQFF; cdr3_nt: TGTGCCAGCAGCTCCCGGACTAGCGGGAGGGCCTTGTACAATGAGCAGTTCTTC
v_call: TRBV2; j_call: TRBJ2-2; d_call: -; clone_size: -; cdr3_aa: CASRKGQIVSLANTGELFF; cdr3_nt: TGTGCCAGCAGGAAGGGGCAGATTGTTTCTCTCGCGAACACCGGGGAGCTGTTTTTT
v_call: TRBV2; j_call: TRBJ2-2; d_call: TRBD2; clone_size: few; cdr3_aa: CASRGTSVTGELFF; cdr3_nt: TGTGCCAGCAGAGGGACTAGCGTCACCGGGGAGCTGTTTTTT
v_call: TRBV28; j_call: TRBJ2-7; d_call: -; clone_size: -; cdr3_aa: CASSLLAPPYEQYF; cdr3_nt: TGTGCCAGCAGTTTGCTAGCTCCTCCCTACGAGCAGTACTTC
v_call: TRBV28; j_call: TRBJ2-2; d_call: -; clone_size: -; cdr3_aa: CASSLGLGSSNTGELFF; cdr3_nt: TGTGCCAGCAGTTTAGGACTTGGCAGCTCGAACACCGGGGAGCTGTTTTTT
v_call: TRBV29-1; j_call: TRBJ2-5; d_call: -; clone_size: -; cdr3_aa: CSVGPSGQETQYF; cdr3_nt: TGCAGCGTTGGCCCTAGTGGCCAAGAGACCCAGTACTTC
v_call: TRBV28; j_call: TRBJ2-1; d_call: -; clone_size: few; cdr3_aa: CASSGERLDNEQFF; cdr3_nt: TGTGCCAGCTCTGGGGAGAGGTTAGACAATGAGCAGTTCTTC
v_call: TRBV11-2; j_call: TRBJ2-7; d_call: TRBD2; clone_size: -; cdr3_aa: CASSLEPPWTSGASYEQYF; cdr3_nt: TGTGCCAGCAGCTTAGAACCCCCCTGGACTAGCGGTGCTTCCTACGAGCAGTACTTC
v_call: TRBV28; j_call: TRBJ2-7; d_call: -; clone_size: -; cdr3_aa: CASSIRLGSSYEQYF; cdr3_nt: TGTGCCAGCAGTATACGACTAGGGTCATCCTACGAGCAGTACTTC
v_call: TRBV2; j_call: TRBJ2-1; d_call: -; clone_size: -; cdr3_aa: CASITLRGSQNEQFF; cdr3_nt: TGTGCCAGCATTACTCTTAGGGGAAGTCAGAATGAGCAGTTCTTC
v_call: TRBV2; j_call: TRBJ2-7; d_call: TRBD2; clone_size: once; cdr3_aa: CASRSFWGGEQYF; cdr3_nt: TGTGCCAGCAGGTCATTCTGGGGGGGGGAGCAGTACTTC
v_call: TRBV2; j_call: TRBJ2-5; d_call: -; clone_size: -; cdr3_aa: CASTADEETQYF; cdr3_nt: TGTGCCAGCACGGCGGATGAGGAGACCCAGTACTTC
v_call: TRBV11-2; j_call: TRBJ2-7; d_call: -; clone_size: -; cdr3_aa: CASRAIDSPYEQYF; cdr3_nt: TGTGCCAGCAGAGCGATAGACAGCCCTTACGAGCAGTACTTC
v_call: TRBV7-6; j_call: TRBJ2-1; d_call: TRBD2; clone_size: -; cdr3_aa: CASSARTSGGPYNEQFF; cdr3_nt: TGTGCCAGCAGCGCCCGGACTAGCGGGGGACCCTACAATGAGCAGTTCTTC
v_call: TRBV25-1; j_call: TRBJ1-3; d_call: -; clone_size: -; cdr3_aa: CASSAFGGAGNTIYF; cdr3_nt: TGTGCCAGCAGTGCCTTCGGAGGGGCTGGAAACACCATATATTTT
v_call: TRBV4-1; j_call: TRBJ1-5; d_call: -; clone_size: -; cdr3_aa: CASSPGIYSNQPQHF; cdr3_nt: TGCGCCAGCAGTCCAGGAATCTATAGCAATCAGCCCCAGCATTTT
v_call: TRBV27; j_call: TRBJ1-1; d_call: -; clone_size: -; cdr3_aa: CASSWERDTEAFF; cdr3_nt: TGTGCCAGCAGTTGGGAGAGAGACACTGAAGCTTTCTTT
v_call: TRBV5-6; j_call: TRBJ2-3; d_call: TRBD2; clone_size: -; cdr3_aa: CASSFTSGGARGTDTQYF; cdr3_nt: TGTGCCAGCAGCTTTACTAGCGGGGGGGCACGAGGCACAGATACGCAGTATTTT
v_call: TRBV19; j_call: TRBJ1-2; d_call: -; clone_size: once; cdr3_aa: CASGPLGQNYGYTF; cdr3_nt: TGTGCCAGTGGTCCCTTAGGACAGAACTATGGCTACACCTTC
v_call: TRBV10-1; j_call: TRBJ2-2; d_call: -; clone_size: -; cdr3_aa: CASSVRSGGELFF; cdr3_nt: TGCGCCAGCAGTGTTAGGAGTGGCGGGGAGCTGTTTTTT
v_call: TRBV7-9; j_call: TRBJ2-1; d_call: TRBD2; clone_size: -; cdr3_aa: CASSPTPSGENEQFF; cdr3_nt: TGTGCCAGCAGCCCCACCCCTAGCGGGGAAAATGAGCAGTTCTTC
v_call: TRBV7-2; j_call: TRBJ2-7; d_call: TRBD2; clone_size: -; cdr3_aa: CASSRTSGGSYEQYF; cdr3_nt: TGTGCCAGCAGCCGGACTAGCGGGGGCTCCTACGAGCAGTACTTC
v_call: TRBV27; j_call: TRBJ1-5; d_call: TRBD1; clone_size: -; cdr3_aa: CASSLFGTGRLRQPQHF; cdr3_nt: TGTGCCAGCAGTTTATTCGGGACAGGGAGACTAAGACAGCCCCAGCATTTT
v_call: TRBV7-3; j_call: TRBJ2-3; d_call: TRBD2; clone_size: -; cdr3_aa: CASSQGLAGADTQYF; cdr3_nt: TGTGCCAGCAGCCAAGGACTAGCGGGAGCAGATACGCAGTATTTT